This entry lists 27 T cell receptor beta chains sequenced from one sample in a study of T-cell reconstitution after alpha-beta-depleted transplantation in children. Unique molecular identifiers were incorporated into the prepared TCRbeta library. In TCRdb, the PCR reads were re-called with MiXCR into one record per CDR3 protein. The sample lists around 800,000 distinct CDR3 sequences; roughly 15% were seen once. This specimen consisted of PBMCs, mostly from graft donor cells, obtained 360 days after TCRalphabeta/CD19-depleted stem cell transplant. These receptors were collected from a male patient between 5 and 17 years old who had a stem cell transplant for acute lymphoblastic leukemia, so the T cells may come from the graft donor.

This clonotype has just a few counts. The rearrangement joins TRBV29-1 to TRBJ2-7; D is undetermined. V lost 5 bases and J lost 3, with 11 bases in between. This CDR3 has 12 residues. From germline, CDR1 is SQVTM and CDR2 ANQGSEA. The chain's CDR3 is CSVSTPYYEQYF. CDR3 coding DNA: TGCAGCGTTTCTACGCCTTACTACGAGCAGTACTTC.

This clonotype was recorded at least ten times. This chain links TRBV7-6 with TRBJ2-1; TRBD2 matches at 8 bases. Germline-derived CDR1 and CDR2 are SGHVS and FNYEAQ. The CDR3 has 15 residues. J lost 2 bases, V lost 1 base, and 1 base had no gene match. In DNA, the CDR3 is TGTGCCAGCAGCTTAGTAGCGGGACCCTACAATGAGCAGTTCTTC. It yields the protein CASSLVAGPYNEQFF.

The chain has TRBV5-1 and TRBJ2-7; a weak D match, TRBD1 (6 bases). The CDR3 runs 14 residues. V gave up 8 bases and J gave up 1 base, with 16 bases separating them. Germline CDR1 and CDR2: SGHRS and YFSETQ. This chain's CDR3 is CASGNRDRSYEQYF. The CDR3 bases are TGCGCCAGTGGAAACAGGGATCGTTCCTACGAGCAGTACTTC.

The gene calls are TRBV5-1 and TRBJ1-4; TRBD1 agrees at 7 bases. The V gene's germline CDR1 is SGHRS and CDR2 YFSETQ. This CDR3 region has 16 residues. The trim removed 3 bases at V and 3 bases at J, leaving 8 bases unmatched. The CDR3 DNA follows: TGCGCCAGCAGCTCGATTGACAGGGCTGCTAATGAAAAACTGTTTTTT. Translation: CASSSIDRAANEKLFF.

In its sample, this clonotype was seen many times. V gene TRBV29-1 combines with J gene TRBJ2-1; D is undetermined. The CDR3 sequence is 15 residues long. V was shortened by 1 base and J by 5 bases, with 15 bases between the two germline ends. The V gene's germline CDR1 is SQVTM and CDR2 ANQGSEA. CDR3 loop: CSVEGRRGPNNEQFF. CDR3 coding DNA: TGCAGCGTTGAAGGGCGCCGCGGCCCTAACAATGAGCAGTTCTTC.

The V call is TRBV5-5, the J call TRBJ2-5, with D maybe TRBD2 (5 bases). Looked up from germline, CDR1 is SGHKS and CDR2 is YYEKEE (reference sequence). With 0 bases removed from V and 3 bases from J, the gap between germline ends came to 12 bases. CDR3 size: 15 residues. The CDR3 here is CASSLGPSLEETQYF. The DNA of the CDR3 is TGTGCCAGCAGCTTGGGACCTAGCTTAGAAGAGACCCAGTACTTC. Using reference TRBV5-5 and TRBJ2-5 for the parts outside the CDR3, the full variable domain is DAGVTQSPTHLIKTRGQQVTLRCSPISGHKSVSWYQQVLGQGPQFIFQYYEKEERGRGNFPDRFSARQFPNYSSELNVNALLLGDSALYLCASSLGPSLEETQYFGPGTRLLVL.

This clonotype was observed a few times. V and J are TRBV10-2 and TRBJ2-3; 8 bases map to TRBD1. This CDR3 comprises 16 residues. With 5 bases clipped from V and 0 bases from J, the junction kept 7 bases outside the gene matches. CDR1 and CDR2 (germline): WSHSY, SAAADI. The CDR3 here is CASSRTGRASTDTQYF. CDR3 nucleotides: TGCGCCAGCAGTCGGACAGGGCGTGCTAGCACAGATACGCAGTATTTT.

This clonotype was picked up a small number of times. V is TRBV5-1 and J is TRBJ2-1; D might be TRBD1 or TRBD2, each matching 5 bases. The V and J ends lost 2 bases and 3 bases respectively, with 12 bases between them. This CDR3 is built from 15 residues. Germline CDR1 reads SGHRS; CDR2 reads YFSETQ. For the CDR3, the DNA is TGCGCCAGCAGCTTAAGGGACCATCTCTACAATGAGCAGTTCTTC. Translation: CASSLRDHLYNEQFF.

This clonotype has ten or more counts. The chain is built from TRBV5-5 and TRBJ1-2; unclear D gene. This CDR3 is built from 14 residues. Looked up from germline, CDR1 is SGHKS and CDR2 is YYEKEE (reference sequence). Trimming left V 0 bases short and J 8 bases short, with 14 bases between. The DNA of the CDR3 is TGTGCCAGCAGCTTGGACGCAGGACCTTGGGGCTACACCTTC. Encoded protein: CASSLDAGPWGYTF.

The chain combines TRBV7-2 with TRBJ2-1; 10 positions agree with TRBD2. The CDR3 extends over 15 amino acids. Losses at the gene ends were 4 bases for V and 9 bases for J; bases not matched to a gene: 9. Germline V gene lookup returns CDR1 SGHTA and CDR2 FQGNSA. The CDR3 DNA reads TGTGCCAGCAGCTCAATAGCGGGAGGCTGGGCTGAGCAGTTCTTC. It codes for CASSSIAGGWAEQFF.

This sequence joins TRBV5-1 and TRBJ2-1; D not resolved. This CDR3 region has 16 residues. Germline CDR1 reads SGHRS; CDR2 reads YFSETQ. V was cut by 4 bases and J by 2 bases, with 16 bases left in between. The CDR3 DNA follows: TGCGCCAGCAGCCCGGTTATGGCGGACCCCTACAATGAGCAGTTCTTC. It specifies CASSPVMADPYNEQFF.

This clonotype was seen at least ten times. The chain recombines TRBV20-1 with TRBJ2-1, with a tentative D call TRBD2 (6 bases). This CDR3 contains 17 residues. V was pared by 3 bases and J by 2 bases, with 20 bases between. Germline CDR1 and CDR2: DFQATT and SNEGSKA (reference sequence). The CDR3 reads CSASPAGPILTYNEQFF. The CDR3 region has the DNA TGCAGTGCTAGCCCAGCGGGCCCGATATTAACCTACAATGAGCAGTTCTTC.

There are a few counts of this clonotype. The gene calls are TRBV27 and TRBJ2-1; tentatively, D is TRBD1 or TRBD2 (6 bases each). From germline, CDR1 is MNHEY and CDR2 SMNVEV (reference sequence). Trimming took off 5 bases at V and 14 bases at J, with 22 bases between the two ends. This CDR3 spans 14 amino acids. CDR3 nucleotide sequence: TGTGCCAGCAGTCCGGACCTCGGGGGCGGGATAAAGTTCTTC. Translated, it gives CASSPDLGGGIKFF.

In its sample, this clonotype was seen a few times. The chain has TRBV12-3 or TRBV12-4 and TRBJ2-1, with TRBD1 matching over 7 bases. The junction had 3 bases not matched to a gene; V was cut back by 8 bases and J by 2 bases. The length of the CDR3 is 13 residues. This CDR3 is CASEQGTYNEQFF. CDR3 bases: TGTGCCAGCGAACAGGGGACCTACAATGAGCAGTTCTTC.

This clonotype was recorded a few times. The chain links TRBV7-9 to TRBJ2-5, with D perhaps matching TRBD1 (7 bases). Germline V gene lookup returns CDR1 SEHNR and CDR2 FQNEAQ (reference sequence). This CDR3 comprises 14 residues. V was trimmed by 4 bases and J by 3 bases, leaving 12 bases between them. Written as DNA, the CDR3 is TGTGCCAGCAGCTGGCGGGACAGAGAAGAGACCCAGTACTTC. Its protein product is CASSWRDREETQYF. The entire variable domain, with the rest obtained from reference TRBV7-9 and TRBJ2-5, is as follows: DTGVSQNPRHKITKRGQNVTFRCDPISEHNRLYWYRQTLGQGPEFLTYFQNEAQLEKSRLLSDRFSAERPKGSFSTLEIQRTEQGDSAMYLCASSWRDREETQYFGPGTRLLVL.

The DNA of the CDR3 is TGTCCCTCTGGGGGGGAACAGGGGGGAGAAGCTTTCTTT. Translating gives CPSGGEQGGEAFF. V is TRBV12-3 or TRBV12-4 and J is TRBJ1-1; 8 nucleotides agree with TRBD1. This CDR3 comprises 13 residues.

The chain employs TRBV20-1 and TRBJ2-3, with D tentatively TRBD2 (5 bases). Germline CDR1 and CDR2: DFQATT and SNEGSKA (reference sequence). The CDR3 runs 16 residues. CDR3 amino acids: CSATGWRATSTDTQYF. As DNA, the CDR3 is TGCAGCGCAACCGGATGGCGGGCCACTAGCACAGATACGCAGTATTTT.

This clonotype was seen many times. The chain employs TRBV12-3 or TRBV12-4 and TRBJ2-2; possible D gene TRBD2, 5 bases. The V and J ends lost 6 bases and 4 bases respectively, with 9 bases between them. The CDR3 runs to 13 residues. The DNA of the CDR3 is TGTGCCAGCAGGGCTAGCTCCACCGGGGAGCTGTTTTTT. The encoded protein is CASRASSTGELFF.

This clonotype turned up a few times. The chain has TRBV29-1 and TRBJ2-7; D remains unclear. V was trimmed by 4 bases and J by 2 bases, leaving 9 bases between them. There are 12 residues in the CDR3. Germline loops: CDR1 SQVTM, CDR2 ANQGSEA. The CDR3 DNA reads TGCAGCGTTGGAAAAGGAACCTACGAGCAGTACTTC. This encodes CSVGKGTYEQYF.

The chain links TRBV5-1 to TRBJ2-7; D unclear. CDR1 and CDR2 (germline): SGHRS, YFSETQ. This CDR3 spans 13 amino acids. The V gene lost 0 bases and the J gene lost 7 bases, with 11 bases spanning the gap. This chain's CDR3 is CASSLGTPGEQYF. CDR3 sequence (DNA): TGCGCCAGCAGCTTGGGGACCCCGGGTGAGCAGTACTTC. Drawing the rest from reference TRBV5-1 and TRBJ2-7, the complete variable domain is KAGVTQTPRYLIKTRGQQVTLSCSPISGHRSVSWYQQTPGQGLQFLFEYFSETQRNKGNFPGRFSGRQFSNSRSEMNVSTLELGDSALYLCASSLGTPGEQYFGPGTRLTVT.

This chain uses TRBV25-1 with TRBJ2-6, with D unclear. Germline CDR1 MGHDK, CDR2 SYGVNS. The CDR3 runs to 17 residues. Trimming removed 2 bases from V and 0 bases from J, with 11 bases in between. DNA of the CDR3: TGTGCCAGCAGTGAAAGTCTAGGATCCTCTGGGGCCAACGTCCTGACTTTC. Translating it yields CASSESLGSSGANVLTF.

V and J are TRBV5-1 and TRBJ2-1; possible D gene TRBD1, 6 bases. CDR1 is SGHRS and CDR2 is YFSETQ in the germline V gene. The CDR3 totals 15 residues. The V end was cut by 0 bases, the J end by 8 bases, with 15 bases between. CDR3 protein: CASSLETGFFDEQFF. As DNA, the CDR3 is TGCGCCAGCAGCTTGGAAACAGGGTTCTTCGATGAGCAGTTCTTC.

J is TRBJ2-3 and V is TRBV28, with 9 bases identical to TRBD2. The length of the CDR3 is 16 residues. Germline V gene sequence: CDR1 MDHEN, CDR2 SYDVKM. Germline trimming cut 3 bases from V and 5 bases from J; bases unmatched to any gene: 9. The CDR3 DNA follows: TGTGCCAGCAGTTTTATACGCGGGAGGGTTAAAGATACGCAGTATTTT. Protein: CASSFIRGRVKDTQYF.

The chain carries TRBV7-9 and TRBJ2-1, with no clear D. This CDR3 comprises 11 residues. Trimming removed 11 bases from V and 6 bases from J, with 11 bases in between. Germline values: CDR1 SEHNR, CDR2 FQNEAQ (reference sequence). Here the CDR3 DNA reads TGTGCCGGACCACCTGGCAATGAGCAGTTCTTC. It codes for CAGPPGNEQFF.

This sequence joins TRBV11-2 and TRBJ2-5, with TRBD1 identical over 11 bases. Germline V gene sequence: CDR1 SGHAT, CDR2 FQNNGV. V trimming: 1 base; J trimming: 4 bases; junction bases outside the gene matches: 5. The CDR3 has 16 residues. In nucleotides, the CDR3 is TGTGCCAGCAGCTTAGCGGGGACAGGGGGAGCAGAGACCCAGTACTTC. Encoded protein: CASSLAGTGGAETQYF.

The rearrangement links TRBV14 to TRBJ1-1; D is uncertain. The germline V and J ends were trimmed by 2 bases and 2 bases, with 9 bases remaining between them. CDR1 and CDR2 from the germline V gene are SGHDN and FVKESK. CDR3 length: 14 amino acids. The CDR3 DNA follows: TGTGCCAGCAGCCAATTCCAAAAAAACACTGAAGCTTTCTTT. Translated, it gives CASSQFQKNTEAFF.

This clonotype was counted between two and nine times. The gene calls are TRBV28 and TRBJ2-5; 7 bases are shared with TRBD2. The CDR3 consists of 13 residues. V shed 6 bases, J shed 9 bases, and the junction held 10 bases outside the gene matches. Per germline, CDR1 MDHEN and CDR2 SYDVKM. CDR3: CASSRTLGGAQYF. Written as DNA, the CDR3 is TGTGCCAGCAGCAGGACCCTTGGGGGGGCCCAGTACTTC.